These 7 T cell receptor beta chains came from one sample sequenced in a study of blood T cell repertoires in COVID-19. TCRdb's table, derived via immunoSEQ multiplex PCR, lists solely in-frame clones and lacks some. The sample yields roughly 130,000 clones, less than 90% seen once. Source material: PBMCs or T cells enriched from blood (not recorded which). These receptors were taken from a woman in her fifties or sixties who had recovered from COVID-19.

The gene calls are TRBV2 and TRBJ1-5; the D gene is possibly TRBD1 (6 bases). The V gene's germline CDR1 is SNHLY and CDR2 FYNNEI. The length of the CDR3 is 14 residues. Deletions cut 3 bases from V and 4 bases from J, with 10 bases between. CDR3 sequence: CASSELQGNQPQHF. The DNA of the CDR3 is TGTGCCAGCAGTGAGCTTCAGGGGAATCAGCCCCAGCATTTT.

V is TRBV28 and J is TRBJ2-3, with 11 positions matching TRBD2. Trimming at V came to 8 bases and at J to 6 bases, leaving 16 bases not matched to a gene. In germline, CDR1 is MDHEN, CDR2 SYDVKM. This CDR3 has 17 residues. CDR3 sequence (DNA): TGTGCCAGCGATCCCCCTAGTAGCGGGGGGGCCGGGGATACGCAGTATTTT. Translating it yields CASDPPSSGGAGDTQYF. Based on the CDR3 plus reference TRBV28 and TRBJ2-3, the full variable domain is DVKVTQSSRYLVKRTGEKVFLECVQDMDHENMFWYRQDPGLGLRLIYFSYDVKMKEKGDIPEGYSVSREKKERFSLILESASTNQTSMYLCASDPPSSGGAGDTQYFGPGTRLTVL.

The V call is TRBV19, the J call TRBJ1-2; D unresolved. The V end was cut by 3 bases, the J end by 8 bases, with 16 bases between. CDR1 and CDR2 from the germline V gene are LNHDA and SQIVND (reference sequence). The CDR3 extends over 14 amino acids. CDR3 protein: CASSISNPQTGYTF. In DNA, the CDR3 is TGTGCCAGTAGTATCTCAAACCCACAGACCGGCTACACCTTC.

The gene calls are TRBV6-2 or TRBV6-3 and TRBJ2-3, with TRBD2 identical over 13 bases. V was clipped by 2 bases and J by 3 bases; unmatched bases: 11. This CDR3 comprises 19 residues. The germline CDR1 and CDR2 sequences are MNHEY and SVGEGT. For the CDR3, the DNA is TGTGCCAGCAGTTACAAACTAGCGGGGGGGCCGCTAGTGACAGATACGCAGTATTTT. Its translation is CASSYKLAGGPLVTDTQYF.

The chain combines TRBV15 with TRBJ1-4; TRBD1 might be the D (5 bases). CDR1 and CDR2 (germline): LNHNV, YYDKDF (reference sequence). The CDR3 sequence is 15 residues long. V was pared by 0 bases and J by 8 bases, with 13 bases between. The CDR3 is CATSRDRGGVEKLFF. For the CDR3, the DNA is TGTGCCACCAGCAGAGATAGGGGTGGGGTCGAAAAACTGTTTTTT.

The chain links TRBV28 to TRBJ2-7; TRBD1 agrees at 7 bases. Germline CDR1 reads MDHEN; CDR2 reads SYDVKM. The trim removed 2 bases at V and 7 bases at J, leaving 8 bases unmatched. The CDR3 covers 14 residues. The chain's CDR3 is CASSLRQGVREQYF. The DNA for the CDR3 is TGTGCCAGCAGTTTACGGCAGGGGGTTCGGGAGCAGTACTTC.

The chain combines TRBV3-1 (or the pseudogene TRBV3-2) with TRBJ1-5; D remains unclear. CDR1 is LGHDT, CDR2 YNNKEL, per germline (reference sequence). V was cut by 1 base and J by 5 bases, with 24 bases left in between. This CDR3 contains 19 residues. The CDR3 region has the DNA TGTGCCAGCAGCCAAGCTTCCAGAACCGAGGATATGAGGTATCAGCCCCAGCATTTT. Translating it yields CASSQASRTEDMRYQPQHF.